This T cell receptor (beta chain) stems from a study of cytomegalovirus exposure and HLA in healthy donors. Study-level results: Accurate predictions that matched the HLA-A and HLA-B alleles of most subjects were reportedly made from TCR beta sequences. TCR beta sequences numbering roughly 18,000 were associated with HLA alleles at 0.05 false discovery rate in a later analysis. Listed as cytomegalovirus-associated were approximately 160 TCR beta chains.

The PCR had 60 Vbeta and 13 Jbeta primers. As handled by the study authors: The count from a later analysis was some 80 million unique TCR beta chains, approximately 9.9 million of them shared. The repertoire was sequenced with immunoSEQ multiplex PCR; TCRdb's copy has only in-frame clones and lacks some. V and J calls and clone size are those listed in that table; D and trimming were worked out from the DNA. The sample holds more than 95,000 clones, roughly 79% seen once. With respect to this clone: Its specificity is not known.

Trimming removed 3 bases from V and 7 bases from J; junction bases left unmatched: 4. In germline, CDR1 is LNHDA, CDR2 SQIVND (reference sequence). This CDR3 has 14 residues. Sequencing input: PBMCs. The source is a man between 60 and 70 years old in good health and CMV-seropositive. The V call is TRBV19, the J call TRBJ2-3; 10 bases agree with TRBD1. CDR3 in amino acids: CASSMGQGTNTQYF. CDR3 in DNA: TGTGCCAGTAGTATGGGACAGGGGACAAATACGCAGTATTTT.